Listed here are 10 T cell receptor beta chains from one sample, sequenced in a study of monozygotic twins with inflammatory bowel disease. Reprocessing the 5' RACE reads, TCRdb reports a single entry for every CDR3 protein and omits DNA. The data show around 370,000 distinct CDR3 sequences, and the top ten clones hold around 2.6%. Sequencing was performed on blood. The receptors shown here come from a human donor with ulcerative colitis or Crohn's disease, or a healthy co-twin of an affected twin (not recorded which).

V usage is TRBV4-2 and J usage is TRBJ2-3; TCRdb gives TRBD2 as the D gene, but with no DNA this cannot be confirmed. The CDR3 runs to 17 residues. The germline V gene has CDR1 LGHNA and CDR2 YNFKEQ. Here the CDR3 reads CASSQDQYSGSTDTQYF.

This sequence joins TRBV4-2 and TRBJ2-7; the TCRdb call, TRBD1, lacks DNA for checking. The CDR3 is 14 amino acids. Germline assignment: CDR1 LGHNA and CDR2 YNFKEQ. The chain's CDR3 is CASSQDDRVYEQYF.

The chain carries TRBV20-1 and TRBJ1-2; TCRdb outputs TRBD1, but without DNA this stays unchecked. Germline loops: CDR1 DFQATT, CDR2 SNEGSKA (reference sequence). CDR3 size: 13 residues. This CDR3 reads CSTLEGGFYGYTF.

The chain combines TRBV2 with TRBJ1-5; TCRdb's D call of TRBD1 is untestable without DNA. The germline V gene has CDR1 SNHLY and CDR2 FYNNEI. This CDR3 has 16 residues. Here the CDR3 reads CASSEYSAGLNQPQHF.

The chain recombines TRBV12-3 or TRBV12-4 with TRBJ1-4; checking the TCRdb D call of TRBD1 is not possible without DNA. The CDR3 covers 14 residues. The CDR3 is CASRATDPNEKLFF.

This chain connects TRBV24-1 to TRBJ2-1; TCRdb outputs TRBD1, but without DNA this stays unchecked. Germline values: CDR1 KGHDR, CDR2 SFDVKD. This CDR3 region has 14 residues. CDR3 sequence: CATSDRGGRNEQFF.

The V gene is TRBV10-3, the J gene TRBJ1-2. The CDR3 covers 12 residues. Germline loops: CDR1 ENHRY, CDR2 SYGVKD. CDR3 protein: CAISAADYGYTF.

The V call is TRBV12-3 or TRBV12-4, the J call TRBJ1-5. The CDR3 runs 15 residues. Here the CDR3 reads CASSLTGRGNQPQHF.

V gene TRBV20-1 combines with J gene TRBJ2-7; the D gene TCRdb calls, TRBD1, cannot be checked with no DNA. The CDR3 contains 13 residues. Germline CDR1 is DFQATT and CDR2 is SNEGSKA (reference sequence). Here the CDR3 reads CSAREDNTYEQYF.

This chain connects TRBV12-3 or TRBV12-4 to TRBJ2-1; the D gene TCRdb calls, TRBD2, cannot be checked with no DNA. This CDR3 has 13 amino acids. The chain's CDR3 is CASSLLTSGDSVF.